What follows are 4 T cell receptor beta chains derived from one specimen sequenced in a study of blood T cell repertoires in COVID-19. The assay was immunoSEQ multiplex PCR, and TCRdb's table has in-frame clones only and misses some. This sample carries some 250,000 clones, approximately 86% of them seen once, and the ten largest clones take around 7.2%. The sequenced sample was peripheral blood. The receptors here all came from a man aged 55-75 years who had recovered from COVID-19.

The chain joins TRBV11-2 to TRBJ1-4, with D perhaps matching TRBD1 (6 bases). CDR3 size: 16 residues. CDR1 SGHAT and CDR2 FQNNGV come from the germline V gene. Trimming cost V 5 bases and J 14 bases, with 27 bases left between them. The CDR3 here is CASSPPAGGPEGLLFF. The DNA for the CDR3 is TGTGCCAGCAGCCCCCCCGCGGGGGGCCCTGAAGGTTTGCTGTTTTTT.

This CDR3 is CATRSDRGRRGSYNEQFF. The CDR3 DNA reads as TGCGCCACCCGCTCGGACAGGGGGCGGAGGGGATCCTACAATGAGCAGTTCTTC. The chain links TRBV5-1 to TRBJ2-1; TRBD1 aligns across 11 bases. The CDR3 has 18 residues. Germline CDR1 and CDR2: SGHRS and YFSETQ. V was clipped by 9 bases and J by 1 base; unmatched bases: 15.

This chain uses TRBV5-4 with TRBJ1-5; D perhaps matches TRBD1 (6 bases). The CDR3 extends over 14 amino acids. Trimming pared 3 bases from V and 1 base from J, leaving 8 bases between. Germline CDR1 reads SGHNT; CDR2 reads YYREEE (reference sequence). The DNA of the CDR3 is TGTGCCAGCAGCTGGCAGGGGAGCAATCAGCCCCAGCATTTT. This encodes CASSWQGSNQPQHF.

The V gene is TRBV5-5, the J gene TRBJ1-1, with D uncertain. Trimming pared 1 base from V and 2 bases from J, leaving 12 bases between. CDR1 SGHKS and CDR2 YYEKEE come from the germline V gene (reference sequence). CDR3 length equals 15 residues. The DNA for the CDR3 is TGTGCCAGCAGCTTGATGAGGGTCGCAAACACTGAAGCTTTCTTT. Translated: CASSLMRVANTEAFF.